This is a list of T cell receptor beta chains from one sample in a study of T cell changes during pregnancy in multiple sclerosis. TCRdb's table, derived via immunoSEQ multiplex PCR, lists solely in-frame clones and lacks some. The sample shows around 100,000 clones, about 93% of them seen only once. The specimen comprised peripheral blood, sampled in the third trimester of pregnancy. These TCRs come from a female donor with multiple sclerosis, enrolled in a pregnancy study. Both conserved end residues are part of each CDR3. The D gene is left open where the match is weak. Clone sizes are given selectively: once, few, many, or a class where the clone is expanded.

v_gene	j_gene	abundance	d_gene	CDR3nt	CDR3aa
TRBV18	TRBJ2-7	-	TRBD1	TGTGCCAGCTCCCCCCAACAGGGGGGAGAGCAGTACTTC	CASSPQQGGEQYF
TRBV28	TRBJ2-2	-	TRBD1	TGTGCCAGCCGGGACAGGGCCCCCACCGGGGAGCTGTTTTTT	CASRDRAPTGELFF
TRBV13	TRBJ2-7	-	-	TGTGCCAGCAGCCCCTGGAGGAACTACGAGCAGTACTTC	CASSPWRNYEQYF
TRBV27	TRBJ1-5	-	-	TGTGCCAGCAGACCCTTAGTCGGACTCCATAGCAATCAGCCCCAGCATTTT	CASRPLVGLHSNQPQHF
TRBV6-1	TRBJ1-4	-	TRBD1	TGTGCCAGCAGTGAAGCTGGGGACAGACAGAATGAAAAACTGTTTTTT	CASSEAGDRQNEKLFF
TRBV7-9	TRBJ2-7	-	-	TGTGCCAGCAGCCCTAAGACAGGTTTGGCCGAGCAGTACTTC	CASSPKTGLAEQYF
TRBV5-1	TRBJ1-5	-	-	TGCGCCAGCAGCTTAGCGCCTCGGGACACATTATATAGCAATCAGCCCCAGCATTTT	CASSLAPRDTLYSNQPQHF
TRBV11-1	TRBJ1-1	-	TRBD1	TGTGCCAGCAGCTCGACAGGGTTGAACACTGAAGCTTTCTTT	CASSSTGLNTEAFF
TRBV2	TRBJ1-4	-	TRBD1	TGTGCCAGCAGTGATTACGGACAGGGAACCTTTGAAAAACTGTTTTTT	CASSDYGQGTFEKLFF
TRBV19	TRBJ1-1	-	-	TGTGCCAGTAGTATCAGCGTGAACACTGAAGCTTTCTTT	CASSISVNTEAFF
TRBV7-6	TRBJ1-4	-	TRBD1	TGTGCCAGCAGCACAGGGACAGGGATCGGTGAAAAACTGTTTTTT	CASSTGTGIGEKLFF
TRBV2	TRBJ2-6	-	-	TGTGCCAGCAGTGAACGGGGCTCTGGGGCCAACGTCCTGACTTTC	CASSERGSGANVLTF
TRBV6-5	TRBJ2-7	-	-	TGTGCCAGCAGTTGGAATCCGGGTCCTAACTACGAGCAGTACTTC	CASSWNPGPNYEQYF
TRBV10-3	TRBJ2-1	-	TRBD2	TGTGCCATCAGTGTAGTTGCGGGAGATGGCAATGAGCAGTTCTTC	CAISVVAGDGNEQFF
TRBV18	TRBJ2-3	-	TRBD2	TGTGCCAGCTCCCCCTGGACTAGCGGGACTAGCACAGATACGCAGTATTTT	CASSPWTSGTSTDTQYF
TRBV7-8	TRBJ2-2	-	-	TGTGCCAGCAGCTTAGCCCTCGGGAACACCGGGGAGCTGTTTTTT	CASSLALGNTGELFF
TRBV7-9	TRBJ2-1	-	-	TGTGCCAGCGATGAAATACAGGAGCAGTTCTTC	CASDEIQEQFF
TRBV28	TRBJ2-1	once	TRBD2	TGTGCCAGCAGTTTACTGACTAGCGGAGACAATGAGCAGTTCTTC	CASSLLTSGDNEQFF
TRBV9	TRBJ2-2	-	TRBD2	TGTGCCAGCAGCGTTCGAGTAGCGGGAATTTCTGGGGAGCTGTTTTTT	CASSVRVAGISGELFF
TRBV13	TRBJ2-3	-	TRBD2	TGTGCCAGCAGCTTAGCCGGGGGGGCGCCAGATACGCAGTATTTT	CASSLAGGAPDTQYF
TRBV5-6	TRBJ1-6	-	-	TGTGCCAGCAGCGCGAGGGTTCATTCACCCCTCCACTTT	CASSARVHSPLHF
TRBV4-1	TRBJ1-1	-	TRBD1	TGCGCCAGCAGCCAGACGACAGGGGCCGCGAACACTGAAGCTTTCTTT	CASSQTTGAANTEAFF
TRBV20-1	TRBJ1-1	-	-	TGCAGTGCTCCGGGGTATGAAGCTTTCTTT	CSAPGYEAFF
TRBV10-3	TRBJ1-1	-	-	TGTGCCATCAGTGAGTCGAAACGGGTGAACACTGAAGCTTTCTTT	CAISESKRVNTEAFF
TRBV7-2	TRBJ2-5	-	-	TGTGCCAGCAGCCTATTCTCCGGGTCGGAGACCCAGTACTTC	CASSLFSGSETQYF
TRBV28	TRBJ2-3	-	-	TGTGCCAGCAGTGTTCAGGGGACAGATACGCAGTATTTT	CASSVQGTDTQYF
TRBV10-2	TRBJ1-2	-	-	TGCGCCAGCAGTGAGGAGGGTGTCGGACTAACCCTAAGCTACACCTTC	CASSEEGVGLTLSYTF
TRBV5-1	TRBJ1-1	-	-	TGCGCCAGCAAAGTCTTGGCACAGGCGGACACTGAAGCTTTCTTT	CASKVLAQADTEAFF
TRBV7-9	TRBJ2-1	-	TRBD2	TGTGCCAGCAGTGAGAGCGGGAGGTCCTACAATGAGCAGTTCTTC	CASSESGRSYNEQFF
TRBV10-3	TRBJ2-6	-	-	TGTGCCATCAGTGAAACCCTGTTTAGGAAACAGGTCTCTGGGGCCAACGTCCTGACTTTC	CAISETLFRKQVSGANVLTF
TRBV5-4	TRBJ1-4	-	-	TGTGCCAGCAGCTCGTACGGGACATCGGAGGAAAAACTGTTTTTT	CASSSYGTSEEKLFF
TRBV7-2	TRBJ2-7	-	TRBD2	TGTGCCAGCAGCCGCGGGGGGGGCTACTACGAGCAGTACTTC	CASSRGGGYYEQYF
TRBV18	TRBJ2-5	-	TRBD1	TGTGCCAGCTCCCGGGACAGTCAAGAGACCCAGTACTTC	CASSRDSQETQYF
TRBV11-2	TRBJ2-7	-	TRBD2	TGTGCCAGCAGCACCATGCTAGCGGCCTACGAGCAGTACTTC	CASSTMLAAYEQYF
TRBV28	TRBJ2-7	-	-	TGTGCCAGCAGTCTTAGCGGAGGAGGGTCCTACGAGCAGTACTTC	CASSLSGGGSYEQYF
TRBV28	TRBJ2-1	-	TRBD1	TGTGCCAGCAGTCTCACCGGGACAGGGGGCTCTGAGCAGTTCTTC	CASSLTGTGGSEQFF
TRBV5-1	TRBJ2-3	-	-	TGCGCCAGCAGCGCCTACAGGGCCAACACAGATACGCAGTATTTT	CASSAYRANTDTQYF
TRBV27	TRBJ2-1	-	-	TGTGCCAGCAGTTTGGGCGAGGGAAGTCGTGAGCAGTTCTTC	CASSLGEGSREQFF
TRBV25-1	TRBJ2-7	-	-	TGTGCCAGCGGGGGGACCATCTACGAGCAGTACTTC	CASGGTIYEQYF
TRBV5-1	TRBJ1-2	-	-	TGCGCCAGCAGATCAACGGACAGAGTTAACTATGGCTACACCTTC	CASRSTDRVNYGYTF
TRBV10-3	TRBJ1-3	-	-	TGTGCCATCAGTGAGGGGAGCGGCTCTGGAAACACCATATATTTT	CAISEGSGSGNTIYF
TRBV4-1	TRBJ2-7	-	TRBD1	TGCGCCAGCAGCCAGGGACAGGTCCCCTCCTACGAGCAGTACTTC	CASSQGQVPSYEQYF
TRBV6-5	TRBJ1-3	-	TRBD1	TGTGCCAGCAGAGAACAGGGGGCGGGAGGAAACACCATATATTTT	CASREQGAGGNTIYF
TRBV2	TRBJ1-5	-	TRBD1	TGTGCCAGCAGTGGGACAGGGGGTGTCCAGCCCCAGCATTTT	CASSGTGGVQPQHF
TRBV7-9	TRBJ2-1	-	TRBD1	TGTGCCAGCTTAGAACTGGGGACAGGGTACAATGAGCAGTTCTTC	CASLELGTGYNEQFF
TRBV27	TRBJ2-1	-	TRBD2	TGTGCCAGCAGTTCCCGAAGCGGGGGGACACCCAATGAGCAGTTCTTC	CASSSRSGGTPNEQFF
TRBV5-8	TRBJ1-2	-	-	TGTGCCAGCAGCCCCGAGGCTACAGGGTTGAATGTCGGCTACACCTTC	CASSPEATGLNVGYTF
TRBV2	TRBJ1-2	-	-	TGTGCCAGCAGTGAAACAGGGCTGGTTGGCTACACCTTC	CASSETGLVGYTF
TRBV5-6	TRBJ2-1	-	TRBD2	TGTGCCAGCAGCTTGGTTCGGAGCGGGAGGGTAATCAATGAGCAGTTCTTC	CASSLVRSGRVINEQFF
TRBV7-2	TRBJ1-2	-	-	TGTGCCAGCAGCTTTACAGGGAACTCTGGCTACACCTTC	CASSFTGNSGYTF
TRBV5-1	TRBJ1-3	many	-	TGCGCCAGCAGCTTGGGAGGTAGCCTCCGGCCCGGAAACACCATATATTTT	CASSLGGSLRPGNTIYF